This is a list of T cell receptor beta chains from one sample in a study of cytomegalovirus exposure and HLA in healthy donors. This table comes from immunoSEQ multiplex PCR, and its TCRdb copy is limited to in-frame clones, with some not included. This table holds roughly 120,000 clones, 81% found once. Sequenced sample: PBMCs. All receptors derive from a woman younger than 45 in good health and CMV-seronegative. The conserved cysteine and the conserved F or W are not part of the CDR3 here.

v_gene | len | CDR3aa
TRBV2 | 13 | ASRGQVTNTGELF
TRBV29-1 | 10 | SGWTGGYGYT
TRBV19 | 13 | ASTPGTSMAGELF
TRBV30 | 17 | AWSRRDSWSSGSGNTIY
TRBV7-6 | 13 | ASSLEASSSYEQY
TRBV6-5 | 14 | ASSYGVARYQETQY
TRBV10-3 | 14 | AISAGGALSNQPQH
TRBV29-1 | 15 | SVEAVGDREWNTEAF
TRBV10-2 | 12 | ASSFQGTGNTIY
TRBV18 | 12 | ASSLQGAVNEQY
TRBV18 | 13 | ASSLDRGPLNIQY
TRBV19 | 12 | ASSIAGQGATQY
TRBV10-1 | 13 | ASSEVRGGYNEQF
TRBV10-3 | 12 | AISEGQGWDGYT
TRBV6-1 | 10 | ASKSGGNIQY
TRBV7-9 | 13 | ASSPAGTGNSPLH
TRBV7-9 | 12 | ASSLGGPNTEAF
TRBV29-1 | 13 | SVVPSGTLYNEQF
TRBV29-1 | 10 | SVIQGNQPQH
TRBV5-1 | 11 | ASSTGGNTEAF
TRBV10-3 | 14 | AISESGANSGNTIY
TRBV7-2 | 12 | ASSLGRTPDTQY
TRBV11-2 | 13 | ASSLALAGAHEQF
TRBV19 | 11 | ASSIQHIYGYT
TRBV5-1 | 13 | ASSPLAGTAAEAF
TRBV4-3 | 15 | ASSQWASGSIAGELF
TRBV7-9 | 14 | ASSLGDRGSGNTIY
TRBV7-9 | 14 | ASSPLGVGGNTEAF
TRBV27 | 13 | ASSLTSGNQETQY
TRBV6-4 | 13 | ASSLSGSPTYEQY
TRBV7-2 | 14 | ASRKGAGYSNQPQH
TRBV9 | 17 | ASSGPFDRANRVTDTQY
TRBV6-1 | 14 | ASSESGGQGFELQF
TRBV15 | 13 | ATSREQGIRDERF
TRBV12-5 | 10 | ASGSEAGELF
TRBV19 | 12 | ASNPPGAGASRI